This T cell receptor beta chain was retrieved from a study of shared clonotypes between healthy human individuals. Overall study context: CD4 naive and CD4 memory each took three plates per donor, while CD8 naive took two and CD8 memory one.

With 5 bases clipped from V and 0 bases from J, the junction kept 16 bases outside the gene matches. The germline V gene has CDR1 MNHEY and CDR2 SMNVEV (reference sequence). The CDR3 covers 19 residues. Sequencing was performed with immunoSEQ multiplex PCR; in TCRdb, only in-frame clones are kept and a portion is missing. The sample yields about 2.3 million clones, roughly 93% seen once. The sequenced material came from naive CD4+ T cells from PBMCs. Subset reported: CD45RA+ positively selected. The clonotype comes from a man in his late teens or twenties in good health. Some clones in this sample may be carry-over from other donors' samples. The chain combines TRBV27 with TRBJ2-7; 10 bases line up with TRBD2. As DNA, the CDR3 is TGTGCCAGCAGTCCCCTACCCGGAGCGGGAGGGCATAGCTCCTACGAGCAGTACTTC. This sequence encodes CASSPLPGAGGHSSYEQYF.